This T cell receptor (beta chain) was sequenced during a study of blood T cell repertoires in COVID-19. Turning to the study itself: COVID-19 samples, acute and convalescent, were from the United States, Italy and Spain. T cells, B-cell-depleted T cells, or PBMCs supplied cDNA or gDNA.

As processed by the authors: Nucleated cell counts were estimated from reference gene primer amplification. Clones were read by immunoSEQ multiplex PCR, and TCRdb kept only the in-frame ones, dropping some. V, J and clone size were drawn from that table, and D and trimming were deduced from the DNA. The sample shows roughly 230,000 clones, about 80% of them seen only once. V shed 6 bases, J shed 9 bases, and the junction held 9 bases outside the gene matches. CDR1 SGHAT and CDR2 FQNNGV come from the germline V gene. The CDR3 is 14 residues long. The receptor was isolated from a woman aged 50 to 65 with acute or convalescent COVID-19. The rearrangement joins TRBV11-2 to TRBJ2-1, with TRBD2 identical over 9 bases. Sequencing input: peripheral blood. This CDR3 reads CASRYSGSKGEQFF. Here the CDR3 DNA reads TGTGCCAGCAGATATAGCGGGAGTAAAGGTGAGCAGTTCTTC.